Following are 20 T cell receptor beta chains from one sample sequenced in a study of blood T cells in healthy people across ages. For the second PCR, which ran for roughly 6 to 12 cycles, a sample-barcoded 5' primer and a J-beta primer mix were used. Each CDR3 protein gets one entry after TCRdb re-called the 5' RACE reads with MiXCR. Seen here are 700,000 or so distinct CDR3 sequences, around two fifths observed once, and the top ten hold 25% to 35%. Material: blood. These receptors were collected from a man at least 80 years old in good health.

The chain joins TRBV3-1 to TRBJ2-7; 7 bases fit TRBD1. Trimming took 4 bases from V and 10 from J; bases not matched to a gene: 7. Germline V gene lookup returns CDR1 LGHDT and CDR2 YNNKEL (reference sequence). The length of the CDR3 is 12 residues. CDR3 loop: CASSPRTGGQYF. The DNA of the CDR3 is TGTGCCAGCAGCCCTCGGACAGGCGGACAGTACTTC.

This clonotype was recorded many times. This sequence joins TRBV20-1 and TRBJ2-1; TRBD2 is a possible D gene (5 bases). CDR3 length: 14 amino acids. Germline loops: CDR1 DFQATT, CDR2 SNEGSKA (reference sequence). The V end was cut by 5 bases, the J end by 1 base, with 12 bases between. The CDR3 here is CSAVSRRSYNEQFF. The CDR3 DNA sequence: TGCAGTGCTGTGTCACGGAGGTCCTACAATGAGCAGTTCTTC.

In regard to this clonotype: A much larger clone differs from this one at a single base, so this may be a read error. V usage is TRBV6-2 or TRBV6-3 and J usage is TRBJ1-4; a possible D gene is TRBD1 (5 bases). Trimming cost V 2 bases and J 7 bases, with 11 bases left between them. Germline CDR1 and CDR2: MNHEY and SVGEGT. The CDR3 has 14 amino acids. In DNA, the CDR3 is TGTGCCAGCAGTTACGCCGGGGCCAGTGAAAAACTGTTTTTT. This gives the protein CASSYAGASEKLFF.

This clonotype has a single count. This sequence joins TRBV7-9 and TRBJ2-7; 8 bases line up with TRBD1. The V gene end was trimmed by 2 bases and the J gene end by 6 bases; junction bases not matched to a gene: 6. This CDR3 is built from 14 residues. Germline CDR1 SEHNR, CDR2 FQNEAQ (reference sequence). CDR3 residues: CASSLSDRGPEQYF. CDR3 nucleotides: TGTGCCAGCAGCTTAAGTGACAGGGGTCCCGAGCAGTACTTC. Looking up the rest from reference TRBV7-9 and TRBJ2-7 gives the full variable domain: DTGVSQNPRHKITKRGQNVTFRCDPISEHNRLYWYRQTLGQGPEFLTYFQNEAQLEKSRLLSDRFSAERPKGSFSTLEIQRTEQGDSAMYLCASSLSDRGPEQYFGPGTRLTVT.

The gene calls are TRBV30 and TRBJ2-6; TRBD1 is a possible D gene (8 bases). Deletions cut 4 bases from V and 4 bases from J, with 11 bases between. This CDR3 has 14 amino acids. Germline V gives CDR1 GTSNPN, CDR2 SVGIG (reference sequence). The CDR3 loop is CAWNRGGGANVLTF. The CDR3 bases are TGTGCCTGGAACAGGGGGGGAGGGGCCAACGTCCTGACTTTC.

V gene TRBV7-2 combines with J gene TRBJ1-1; D unresolved. This CDR3 has 13 residues. V was pared by 5 bases and J by 10 bases, with 17 bases between. Germline assignment: CDR1 SGHTA and CDR2 FQGNSA. The CDR3 bases are TGTGCCAGCAGCCCCGCGAATCCTCCTCGAGCTTTCTTT. Amino acids: CASSPANPPRAFF. Supplemented by reference TRBV7-2 and TRBJ1-1, the full variable domain reads GAGVSQSPSNKVTEKGKDVELRCDPISGHTALYWYRQSLGQGLEFLIYFQGNSAPDKSGLPSDRFSAERTGGSVSTLTIQRTQQEDSAVYLCASSPANPPRAFFGQGTRLTVV.

This chain joins TRBV7-2 and TRBJ2-7; a possible D gene is TRBD1 (5 bases). Near its end, the DNA agrees better with TRBJ2-4, so the J call may be wrong. Germline loops: CDR1 SGHTA, CDR2 FQGNSA. The CDR3 loop spans 13 amino acids. The CDR3 DNA reads TGTGCCAGCACCACTCAGGGCCAAAACATTCAGTACTTC. It is translated as CASTTQGQNIQYF.

About this clonotype itself: A much larger clone lies a single base off, so this may be a read error. The chain employs TRBV4-3 and TRBJ2-5, with 7 bases aligning to TRBD1. The closer fit of TRBJ2-1 to the DNA end suggests the J call may be wrong. The CDR3 covers 13 residues. CDR1 and CDR2 (germline): LGHNA, YSLEER. This CDR3 is CASSPRQGETQFF. The CDR3 coding sequence is TGCGCCAGCAGCCCCAGACAGGGTGAGACCCAGTTCTTC.

Ten or more counts support this clonotype. The V gene is TRBV4-2, the J gene TRBJ1-6, with TRBD1 matching 8 bases. The trim removed 0 bases at V and 8 bases at J, leaving 6 bases unmatched. This CDR3 spans 16 amino acids. Per the germline V gene, CDR1 is LGHNA and CDR2 is YNFKEQ. CDR3 sequence reads: CASSQDGQGIHSPLHF. CDR3 bases: TGTGCCAGCAGCCAAGATGGACAGGGTATTCATTCACCCCTCCACTTT.

The chain has TRBV7-3 and TRBJ2-5; either TRBD1 or TRBD2 may supply D (5 bases each). Trimming shortened V by 0 bases and J by 11 bases, and 25 bases separated the two germline ends. Germline values: CDR1 SGHTA, CDR2 FQGTGA. The CDR3 contains 17 residues. The CDR3 spells CASSLTGPGRRIDEQYF. Written as DNA, the CDR3 is TGTGCCAGCAGCTTAACGGGTCCGGGACGAAGGATCGATGAGCAGTACTTC.

The rearrangement joins TRBV20-1 to TRBJ2-4, with D hard to call. The CDR3 loop spans 15 amino acids. V lost 6 bases to trimming and J lost 1 base, with 16 bases between them. Germline loops: CDR1 DFQATT, CDR2 SNEGSKA (reference sequence). CDR3 in DNA: TGCAGTGCCGTACCGGCCCTCAGCGCCAAAAACATTCAGTACTTC. This gives the protein CSAVPALSAKNIQYF.

The chain joins TRBV7-3 to TRBJ2-1; D is possibly TRBD1 or TRBD2 (5 bases each). Germline V gene lookup returns CDR1 SGHTA and CDR2 FQGTGA. Trimming removed 5 bases from V and 8 bases from J, with 22 bases in between. The CDR3 length is 16 residues. DNA of the CDR3: TGTGCCAGCAGCCCCCGACAGTGGGGGACGGTTGATGAGCAGTTCTTC. Amino acid sequence: CASSPRQWGTVDEQFF.

This clonotype has just a few counts. The J gene is TRBJ2-5, the V gene TRBV5-1; D is perhaps TRBD1 or TRBD2 (5 bases each). CDR3 size: 15 residues. Germline V gives CDR1 SGHRS, CDR2 YFSETQ. V lost 0 bases to trimming and J lost 2 bases, with 11 bases between them. CDR3 loop: CASSLARDGQETQYF. CDR3 DNA: TGCGCCAGCAGCTTGGCCCGGGACGGGCAAGAGACCCAGTACTTC.

This clonotype was seen many times. This chain uses TRBV10-3 with TRBJ1-2; D ambiguous. CDR3 length: 12 residues. CDR1 ENHRY and CDR2 SYGVKD come from the germline V gene. V lost 6 bases and J lost 3, with 8 bases in between. The CDR3 loop reads CAISSLDYGYTF. CDR3 DNA sequence: TGTGCCATCAGCTCGCTGGACTATGGCTACACCTTC.

The chain carries TRBV7-3 and TRBJ2-3; TRBD2 agrees at 13 bases. The CDR3 is 17 residues long. Trimming took 6 bases from V and 8 from J; bases not matched to a gene: 14. Germline CDR1 reads SGHTA; CDR2 reads FQGTGA. The CDR3 DNA reads TGTGCCAGCAGTCCCTCCGGGACTAGCGGGATGGGAGGTACGCAGTATTTT. This sequence encodes CASSPSGTSGMGGTQYF. Drawing the rest from reference TRBV7-3 and TRBJ2-3, the complete variable domain is GAGVSQTPSNKVTEKGKYVELRCDPISGHTALYWYRQSLGQGPEFLIYFQGTGAADDSGLPNDRFFAVRPEGSVSTLKIQRTERGDSAVYLCASSPSGTSGMGGTQYFGPGTRLTVL.

The chain employs TRBV5-1 and TRBJ2-5; the D gene is possibly TRBD1 (5 bases). The better agreement between TRBJ2-7 and the DNA end casts doubt on the J call. CDR1 and CDR2 from the germline V gene are SGHRS and YFSETQ. The CDR3 runs to 15 residues. The CDR3 bases are TGCGCCAGCAGCTTGGCCCTGGGGCTTACCTACGAGCAGTACTTC. As protein: CASSLALGLTYEQYF.

The rearrangement links TRBV9 to TRBJ2-7; 9 bases fit TRBD1. Germline V CDR1 and CDR2: SGDLS, YYNGEE. Germline trimming cut 3 bases from V and 3 bases from J; bases unmatched to any gene: 7. The CDR3 runs to 15 residues. CDR3: CASSASGTGLYEQYF. CDR3 DNA: TGTGCCAGCAGCGCTTCTGGGACAGGGCTCTACGAGCAGTACTTC.

This clonotype was recorded a few times. The V gene is TRBV7-3, the J gene TRBJ2-3; D is ambiguous. The germline V and J ends were trimmed by 8 bases and 2 bases, with 17 bases remaining between them. The CDR3 runs to 15 residues. Germline values: CDR1 SGHTA, CDR2 FQGTGA. In nucleotides, the CDR3 is TGTGCCAGCTCTCGCGGCCGGTTAAACACAGATACGCAGTATTTT. Residues: CASSRGRLNTDTQYF.

This CDR3 reads CASTEGQGGNIQYF. CDR3 DNA: TGTGCCAGCACAGAGGGACAGGGCGGAAACATTCAGTACTTC. The gene calls are TRBV18 and TRBJ2-4; 9 nucleotides match TRBD1. V lost 8 bases, J lost 6 bases, and 8 bases stayed unmatched. The CDR3 extends over 14 amino acids. The V gene's germline CDR1 is KGHSH and CDR2 LQKENI.

This clonotype was picked up a small number of times. The V call is TRBV18, the J call TRBJ2-7; perhaps TRBD2 as D (6 bases). V was clipped by 3 bases and J by 4 bases, with 13 bases between them. The germline V gene encodes CDR1 KGHSH and CDR2 LQKENI. The CDR3 extends over 14 amino acids. The CDR3, as DNA: TGTGCCAGCTCACCGTTTACTAGCTCTTACGAGCAGTACTTC. Its protein is CASSPFTSSYEQYF.